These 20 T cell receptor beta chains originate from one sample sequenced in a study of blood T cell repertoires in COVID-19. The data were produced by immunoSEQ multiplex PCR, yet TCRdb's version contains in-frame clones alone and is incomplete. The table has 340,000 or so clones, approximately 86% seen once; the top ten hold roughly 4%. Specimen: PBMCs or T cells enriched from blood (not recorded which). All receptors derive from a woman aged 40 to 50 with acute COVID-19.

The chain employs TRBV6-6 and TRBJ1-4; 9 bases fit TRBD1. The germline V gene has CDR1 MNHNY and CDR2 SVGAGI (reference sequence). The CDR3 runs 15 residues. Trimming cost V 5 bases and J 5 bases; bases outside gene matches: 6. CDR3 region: CASSRSGTGNEKLFF. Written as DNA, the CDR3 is TGTGCCAGCAGTCGATCCGGGACAGGGAATGAAAAACTGTTTTTT.

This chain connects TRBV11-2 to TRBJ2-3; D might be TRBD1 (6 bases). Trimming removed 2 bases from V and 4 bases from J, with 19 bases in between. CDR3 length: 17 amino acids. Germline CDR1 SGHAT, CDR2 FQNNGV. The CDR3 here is CASSLYGPGVISDTQYF. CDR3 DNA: TGTGCCAGCAGCTTATATGGTCCAGGGGTGATATCAGATACGCAGTATTTT.

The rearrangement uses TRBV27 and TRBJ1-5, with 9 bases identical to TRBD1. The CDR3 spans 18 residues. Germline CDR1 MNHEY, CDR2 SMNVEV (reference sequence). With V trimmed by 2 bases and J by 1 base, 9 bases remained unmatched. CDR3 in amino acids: CASSLRHPDRGSNQPQHF. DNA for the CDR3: TGTGCCAGCAGTTTACGACACCCGGACAGGGGAAGCAATCAGCCCCAGCATTTT.

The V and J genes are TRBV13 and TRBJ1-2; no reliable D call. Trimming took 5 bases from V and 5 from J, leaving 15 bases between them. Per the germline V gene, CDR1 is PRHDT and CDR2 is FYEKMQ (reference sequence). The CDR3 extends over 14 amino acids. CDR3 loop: CASSAPNLDYGYTF. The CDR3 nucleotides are TGTGCCAGCAGCGCCCCAAATCTAGATTATGGCTACACCTTC.

This CDR3 reads CAGRDRGTEAFF. The CDR3 DNA follows: TGTGCCGGCCGGGACAGGGGAACTGAAGCTTTCTTT. The chain links TRBV28 to TRBJ1-1; 10 nucleotides agree with TRBD1. The CDR3 contains 12 residues. V dropped 11 bases and J dropped 5; count of bases not matched to a gene: 5. Germline lookup yields CDR1 MDHEN and CDR2 SYDVKM.

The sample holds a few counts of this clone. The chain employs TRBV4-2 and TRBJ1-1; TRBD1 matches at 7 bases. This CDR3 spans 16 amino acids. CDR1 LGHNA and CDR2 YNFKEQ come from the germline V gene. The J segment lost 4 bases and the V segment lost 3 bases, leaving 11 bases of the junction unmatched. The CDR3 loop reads CASSHNYRGMSTEAFF. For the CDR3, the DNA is TGTGCCAGCAGCCACAATTACAGGGGAATGAGCACTGAAGCTTTCTTT.

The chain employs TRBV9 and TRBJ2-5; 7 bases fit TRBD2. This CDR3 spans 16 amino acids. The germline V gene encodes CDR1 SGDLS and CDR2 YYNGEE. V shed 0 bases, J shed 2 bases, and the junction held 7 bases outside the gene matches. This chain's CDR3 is CASSVGPGGKQETQYF. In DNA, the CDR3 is TGTGCCAGCAGCGTAGGGCCGGGAGGAAAACAAGAGACCCAGTACTTC.

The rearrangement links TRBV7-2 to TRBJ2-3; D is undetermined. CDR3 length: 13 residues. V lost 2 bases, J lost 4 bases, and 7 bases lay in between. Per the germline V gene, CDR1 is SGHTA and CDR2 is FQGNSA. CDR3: CASSLRRADTQYF. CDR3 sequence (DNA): TGTGCCAGCAGCTTAAGAAGAGCAGATACGCAGTATTTT.

The CDR3 DNA sequence: TGTGCCAGCAGCTTCCCACTAGCGGGACGCGCGAACACCGGGGAGCTGTTTTTT. This encodes CASSFPLAGRANTGELFF. The rearrangement uses TRBV7-2 and TRBJ2-2; 10 bases align to TRBD2. Per germline, CDR1 SGHTA and CDR2 FQGNSA. This CDR3 contains 18 residues. Trimming removed 3 bases from V and 0 bases from J; junction bases left unmatched: 7.

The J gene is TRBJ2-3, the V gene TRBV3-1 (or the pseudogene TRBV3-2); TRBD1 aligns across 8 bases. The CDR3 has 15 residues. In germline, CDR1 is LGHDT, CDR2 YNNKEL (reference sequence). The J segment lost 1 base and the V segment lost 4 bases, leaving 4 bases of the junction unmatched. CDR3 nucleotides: TGTGCCAGCAGCCTACAGGGGGTCGGCACAGATACGCAGTATTTT. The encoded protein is CASSLQGVGTDTQYF.

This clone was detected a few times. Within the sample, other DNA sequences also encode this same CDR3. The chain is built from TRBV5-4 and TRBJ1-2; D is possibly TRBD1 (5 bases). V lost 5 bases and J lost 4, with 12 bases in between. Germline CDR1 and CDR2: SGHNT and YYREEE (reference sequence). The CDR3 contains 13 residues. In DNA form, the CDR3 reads TGTGCCAGCAGTTCAACAGGTTCCTATGGCTACACCTTC. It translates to CASSSTGSYGYTF.

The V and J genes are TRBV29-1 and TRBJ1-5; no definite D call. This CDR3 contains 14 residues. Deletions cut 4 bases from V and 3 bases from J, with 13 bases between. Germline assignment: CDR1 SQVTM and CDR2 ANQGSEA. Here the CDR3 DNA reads TGCAGCGTTGGGGAGGGAGGGTTCAATCAGCCCCAGCATTTT. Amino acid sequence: CSVGEGGFNQPQHF. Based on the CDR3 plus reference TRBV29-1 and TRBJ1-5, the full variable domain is SAVISQKPSRDICQRGTSLTIQCQVDSQVTMMFWYRQQPGQSLTLIATANQGSEATYESGFVIDKFPISRPNLTFSTLTVSNMSPEDSSIYLCSVGEGGFNQPQHFGDGTRLSIL.

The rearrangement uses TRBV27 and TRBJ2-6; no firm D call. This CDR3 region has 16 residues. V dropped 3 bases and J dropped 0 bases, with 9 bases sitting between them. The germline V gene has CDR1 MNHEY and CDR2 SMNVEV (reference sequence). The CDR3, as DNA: TGTGCCAGCAGTTTTGTCACGAGCTCTGGGGCCAACGTCCTGACTTTC. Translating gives CASSFVTSSGANVLTF.

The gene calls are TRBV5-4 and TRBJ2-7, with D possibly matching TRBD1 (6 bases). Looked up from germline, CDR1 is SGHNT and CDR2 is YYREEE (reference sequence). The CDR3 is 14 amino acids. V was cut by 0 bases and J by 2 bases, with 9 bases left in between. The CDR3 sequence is CASSLGQVAYEQYF. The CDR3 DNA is TGTGCCAGCAGCTTGGGACAGGTAGCCTACGAGCAGTACTTC.

The CDR3 DNA is TGTGCCAGCAGCTTAGATGCGGGGACCGGGGAGCTGTTTTTT. It translates to CASSLDAGTGELFF. The rearrangement uses TRBV11-2 and TRBJ2-2; D might be TRBD2 (6 bases). The CDR3 sequence is 14 residues long. The V end lost 0 bases, the J end lost 5 bases, and 7 bases lay between the germline ends. CDR1 is SGHAT, CDR2 FQNNGV, per germline.

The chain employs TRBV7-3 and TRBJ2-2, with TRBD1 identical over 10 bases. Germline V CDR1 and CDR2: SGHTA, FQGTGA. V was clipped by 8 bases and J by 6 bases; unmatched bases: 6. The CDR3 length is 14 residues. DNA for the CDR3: TGTGCCAGCCAGTTAGGACAGGGGGCCGGGGAGCTGTTTTTT. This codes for CASQLGQGAGELFF.

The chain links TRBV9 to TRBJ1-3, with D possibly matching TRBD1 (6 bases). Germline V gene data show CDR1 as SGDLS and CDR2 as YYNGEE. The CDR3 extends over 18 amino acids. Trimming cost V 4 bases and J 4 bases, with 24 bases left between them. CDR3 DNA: TGTGCCAGCAGCCCCTACCCCCCAGGGGTTCAACTAGGAAACACCATATATTTT. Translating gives CASSPYPPGVQLGNTIYF.

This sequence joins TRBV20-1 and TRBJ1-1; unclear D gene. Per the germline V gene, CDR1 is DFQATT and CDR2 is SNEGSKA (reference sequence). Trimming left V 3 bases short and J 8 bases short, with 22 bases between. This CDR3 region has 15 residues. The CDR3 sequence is CSASFAAGTSREAFF. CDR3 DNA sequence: TGCAGTGCTAGTTTCGCGGCCGGTACGAGTAGGGAAGCTTTCTTT.

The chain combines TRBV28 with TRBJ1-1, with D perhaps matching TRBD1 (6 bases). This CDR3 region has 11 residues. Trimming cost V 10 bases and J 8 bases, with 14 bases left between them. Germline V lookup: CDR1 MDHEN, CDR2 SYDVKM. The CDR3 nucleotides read TGTGCCACCGGTGCAGGGGCCGAAGCTTTCTTT. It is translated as CATGAGAEAFF.

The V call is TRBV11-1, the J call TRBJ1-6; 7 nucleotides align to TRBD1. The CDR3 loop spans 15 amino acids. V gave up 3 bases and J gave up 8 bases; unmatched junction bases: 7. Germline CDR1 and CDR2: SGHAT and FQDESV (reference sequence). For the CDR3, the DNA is TGTGCCAGCAGCTTGGGACAGCTCTTGGATTCACCCCTCCACTTT. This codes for CASSLGQLLDSPLHF.